This TCR beta chain was sequenced in a study of CD8 T cells in Susac syndrome. The overall study: The sequenced Susac syndrome patients comprised six with active disease and roughly 8 in remission.

When the RNA was reverse transcribed, random hexamers were used with an input of 0.5 to 1 ug. TCRdb recomputed calls from the immunoSEQ multiplex PCR reads with MiXCR, one row per CDR3 protein. The table has approximately 180,000 distinct CDR3 sequences, about 91% seen once; the top ten hold roughly 0.087%. Findings and limits, study-wide: The CD4+ T cell repertoires, which came from Susac syndrome patients, showed no sign of clonal expansion.

Recently defined diagnostic criteria for definite or probable disease were fulfilled by Susac syndrome patients. FACS was used to enrich TEMRA cells, whereas the CD8+ and CD4+ T cells were obtained by negative isolation. This CDR3 is 10 amino acids long. Germline loops: CDR1 SQVTM, CDR2 ANQGSEA. Note on this clonotype: Antigen specificity is unknown.

V and J are TRBV29-1 and TRBJ2-7; D is unclear. This TCR came from a human donor with Susac syndrome. The sequenced material came from CD4+ T cells from PBMCs. The CDR3 spells CTFRPNEQYF. The CDR3, as DNA: TGCACCTTCAGGCCCAACGAGCAGTACTTC.